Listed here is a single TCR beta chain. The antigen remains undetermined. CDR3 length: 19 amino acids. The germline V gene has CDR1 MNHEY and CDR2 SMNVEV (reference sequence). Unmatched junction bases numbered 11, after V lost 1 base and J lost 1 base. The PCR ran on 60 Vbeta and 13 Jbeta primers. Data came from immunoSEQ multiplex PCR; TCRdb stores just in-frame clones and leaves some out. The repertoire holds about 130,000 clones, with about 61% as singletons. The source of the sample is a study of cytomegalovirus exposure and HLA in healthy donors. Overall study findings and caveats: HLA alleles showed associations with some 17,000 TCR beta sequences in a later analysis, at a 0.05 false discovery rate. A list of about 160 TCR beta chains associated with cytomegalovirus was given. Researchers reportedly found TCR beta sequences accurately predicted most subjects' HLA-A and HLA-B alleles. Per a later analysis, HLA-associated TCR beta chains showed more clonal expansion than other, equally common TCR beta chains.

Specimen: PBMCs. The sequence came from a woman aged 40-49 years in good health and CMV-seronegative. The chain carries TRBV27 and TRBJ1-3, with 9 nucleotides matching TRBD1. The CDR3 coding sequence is TGTGCCAGCAGTTTATACCCAGGGACAGGGTCGGGTTCTGGAAACACCATATATTTT. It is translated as CASSLYPGTGSGSGNTIYF.